The rows below give T cell receptor beta chains drawn from one sample of a study of cytomegalovirus exposure and HLA in healthy donors. Profiling relied on immunoSEQ multiplex PCR, and the TCRdb table lists in-frame clones only, not all of them. The repertoire holds around 280,000 clones, with 70% to 90% as singletons. Sequenced sample: PBMCs. These receptors all stem from a woman between 18 and 29 years old in good health and CMV-seronegative. CDR3s include the opening cysteine and the closing phenylalanine or tryptophan. A D gene is named only where the DNA matches it firmly. Size is omitted from some rows. Given values are once, few, many or a class for expanded clones.

CDR3 length	clone size	D gene	V gene	J gene	CDR3 protein	CDR3 DNA
19	NA	TRBD2	TRBV9	TRBJ2-1	CASSVASGGAFGTYNEQFF	TGTGCCAGCAGCGTAGCTAGCGGGGGGGCCTTTGGGACCTACAATGAGCAGTTCTTC
16	NA	TRBD2	TRBV11-2	TRBJ2-2	CASSPRTRMLLGELFF	TGTGCCAGCAGCCCTCGGACTAGGATGTTGTTAGGGGAGCTGTTTTTT
14	NA	NA	TRBV19	TRBJ1-1	CASSGRSSNTEAFF	TGTGCCAGTAGTGGCCGATCTTCGAACACTGAAGCTTTCTTT
11	once	NA	TRBV29-1	TRBJ1-2	CSVPKRDGYTF	TGCAGCGTGCCTAAGCGGGATGGCTACACCTTC
14	NA	NA	TRBV10-3	TRBJ1-5	CAISIRGSNQPQHF	TGTGCCATCAGCATACGGGGGAGCAATCAGCCCCAGCATTTT
13	NA	NA	TRBV2	TRBJ1-1	CASSFRGNTEAFF	TGTGCCAGCAGCTTCAGGGGGAACACTGAAGCTTTCTTT
16	NA	NA	TRBV4-1	TRBJ2-1	CASSQGGRGVFNEQFF	TGCGCCAGCAGCCAAGGAGGGCGCGGGGTCTTCAATGAGCAGTTCTTC
13	NA	TRBD1	TRBV18	TRBJ1-1	CASSPPGTGEAFF	TGTGCCAGCTCACCACCCGGGACAGGCGAAGCTTTCTTT
14	NA	NA	TRBV2	TRBJ2-5	CASSAGRGLETQYF	TGTGCCAGCAGTGCGGGCAGGGGTTTAGAGACCCAGTACTTC
12	NA	NA	TRBV10-3	TRBJ1-2	CAITPENYGYTF	TGTGCCATCACCCCGGAGAACTATGGCTACACCTTC
13	NA	TRBD1	TRBV7-9	TRBJ2-7	CASSPTGGAPPAF	TGTGCCAGCAGCCCTACAGGGGGCGCCCCCCCGGCCTTC
13	NA	NA	TRBV11-2	TRBJ2-3	CASSLDYGDTQYF	TGTGCCAGCAGCTTAGATTACGGGGATACGCAGTATTTT
12	NA	NA	TRBV13	TRBJ2-7	CASSLGYYEQYF	TGTGCCAGCAGCCTCGGGTACTACGAGCAGTACTTC
15	NA	TRBD2	TRBV5-1	TRBJ2-3	CASSLVSGGADTQYF	TGCGCCAGCAGCTTGGTTAGCGGGGGGGCAGATACGCAGTATTTT
15	NA	NA	TRBV21-1	TRBJ2-7	CATPRWTGWQYEQYF	TGTGCCACCCCTCGATGGACAGGGTGGCAATACGAGCAGTACTTC
14	NA	NA	TRBV9	TRBJ1-4	CASSVASGNEKLFF	TGTGCCAGCAGCGTAGCAAGCGGTAATGAAAAACTGTTTTTT
15	NA	TRBD1	TRBV5-1	TRBJ2-7	CASSYSGTGTYEQYF	TGCGCCAGCAGCTACTCCGGGACAGGGACGTACGAGCAGTACTTC
15	NA	TRBD2	TRBV19	TRBJ2-7	CASSPRLAGGYEQYF	TGTGCCAGTAGTCCGAGACTAGCGGGGGGCTACGAGCAGTACTTC
16	NA	NA	TRBV29-1	TRBJ1-2	CSVEDALAGFNYGYTF	TGCAGCGTTGAAGACGCGCTAGCGGGATTCAACTATGGCTACACCTTC
15	NA	NA	TRBV5-4	TRBJ1-2	CASSLDSGNNYGYIF	TGTGCCAGCAGCTTGGACAGCGGAAACAACTATGGCTACATCTTC
13	NA	NA	TRBV7-3	TRBJ1-2	CASSLGQGGGYTF	TGTGCCAGCAGCTTAGGGCAGGGTGGAGGCTACACCTTC
16	NA	TRBD1	TRBV5-4	TRBJ1-6	CASSLSRQGTNSPLHF	TGTGCCAGCAGCTTGTCCCGACAGGGTACCAATTCCCCCCTCCACTTT
14	NA	NA	TRBV6-1	TRBJ1-1	CASSEREGRGEAFF	TGTGCCAGCAGTGAAAGGGAGGGTCGGGGTGAAGCTTTCTTT
15	NA	NA	TRBV7-6	TRBJ1-1	CASSLVGGTNTEAFF	TGTGCCAGCAGCTTAGTGGGGGGAACTAACACTGAAGCTTTCTTT
13	NA	TRBD1	TRBV2	TRBJ2-5	CASSGQEQETQYF	TGTGCCAGCAGCGGACAGGAACAAGAGACCCAGTACTTC
15	few	NA	TRBV7-3	TRBJ2-7	CASSVSRGAHYEQYF	TGTGCCAGCAGCGTGAGCAGGGGGGCCCACTACGAGCAGTACTTC
17	few	NA	TRBV18	TRBJ2-3	CASSPWTAGLHTDTQYF	TGTGCCAGCTCACCATGGACAGCGGGGTTGCACACAGATACGCAGTATTTT
15	NA	TRBD1	TRBV30	TRBJ1-5	CAWRPGQVLNQPQHF	TGTGCCTGGAGGCCGGGACAGGTCTTGAATCAGCCCCAGCATTTT
12	NA	TRBD1	TRBV5-1	TRBJ2-1	CASSYRGNEQFF	TGCGCCAGCAGTTACAGGGGCAATGAGCAGTTCTTC
13	NA	NA	TRBV11-3	TRBJ2-2	CASSLNQVGELFF	TGTGCCAGCAGCTTAAATCAGGTCGGGGAGCTGTTTTTT
16	NA	TRBD1	TRBV18	TRBJ1-5	CASSPPDRANNQPQHF	TGTGCCAGCTCACCACCGGACAGGGCCAACAATCAGCCCCAGCATTTT
14	NA	NA	TRBV29-1	TRBJ2-7	CSVEVGGGAYEQYF	TGCAGCGTTGAAGTCGGGGGTGGGGCCTACGAGCAGTACTTC
13	NA	NA	TRBV10-3	TRBJ2-7	CAISVAGFYEQYF	TGTGCCATCAGCGTGGCAGGGTTCTACGAGCAGTACTTC
13	NA	NA	TRBV7-9	TRBJ1-4	CASVRGTNEKLFF	TGTGCCAGCGTTAGGGGTACTAATGAAAAACTGTTTTTT
16	NA	NA	TRBV7-9	TRBJ1-1	CASSFPTDYMNTEAFF	TGTGCCAGCAGCTTCCCGACGGACTATATGAACACTGAAGCTTTCTTT
12	NA	NA	TRBV4-2	TRBJ1-3	CASSQDRNTIYF	TGTGCCAGCAGCCAAGATCGGAACACCATATATTTT
14	NA	NA	TRBV5-4	TRBJ1-1	CASSLDRENTEAFF	TGTGCCAGCAGCTTGGACAGGGAAAACACTGAAGCTTTCTTT
12	NA	NA	TRBV29-1	TRBJ1-1	CSAQSTGWYDFF	TGCAGCGCCCAGTCGACGGGGTGGTACGATTTCTTT
15	NA	NA	TRBV6-6	TRBJ1-1	CASSYSTRGQTEAFF	TGTGCCAGCAGTTACTCGACCAGGGGACAAACTGAAGCTTTCTTT
14	NA	TRBD1	TRBV7-9	TRBJ1-4	CSSSFGQGNEKLFF	TGTTCCAGCAGCTTCGGACAGGGCAATGAAAAACTGTTTTTT
13	NA	TRBD2	TRBV19	TRBJ2-4	CAICGGEKNIQYF	TGTGCCATCTGCGGGGGGGAAAAAAACATTCAGTACTTC
17	NA	NA	TRBV19	TRBJ1-6	CARGGCRPLLDNSPLHF	TGTGCCAGGGGGGGGTGCCGTCCCTTACTTGATAATTCACCCCTCCACTTT
13	NA	NA	TRBV19	TRBJ1-4	CASETGSNEKLFF	TGTGCCAGTGAAACAGGGTCTAATGAAAAACTGTTTTTT
13	NA	NA	TRBV2	TRBJ1-3	CASTRSSGNTIYF	TGTGCCAGCACGCGGAGCTCTGGAAACACCATATATTTT
13	NA	NA	TRBV19	TRBJ2-7	CASSRQGGNEQYF	TGTGCCAGTAGTCGACAGGGCGGGAACGAGCAGTACTTC
12	NA	TRBD1	TRBV29-1	TRBJ2-5	CSVGTGQETQYF	TGCAGCGTCGGGACAGGCCAAGAGACCCAGTACTTC
13	NA	NA	TRBV5-1	TRBJ2-7	CATFHRSSYEQYF	TGCGCCACCTTTCACAGGAGCTCCTACGAGCAGTACTTC
16	NA	TRBD1	TRBV27	TRBJ2-4	CASSAPPTGGRNIQYF	TGTGCCAGCAGTGCCCCCCCGACAGGGGGTAGGAACATTCAGTACTTC
15	NA	TRBD1	TRBV28	TRBJ1-5	CASRTYQGVNQPQHF	TGTGCCAGCAGAACCTATCAGGGGGTCAATCAGCCCCAGCATTTT
14	NA	TRBD2	TRBV6-5	TRBJ2-1	CASSLAGAYNEQFF	TGTGCCAGCAGTCTAGCGGGGGCCTACAATGAGCAGTTCTTC
13	NA	NA	TRBV4-1	TRBJ1-3	CASSQVSGDTIYF	TGCGCCAGCAGCCAAGTAAGCGGTGACACCATATATTTT
14	NA	NA	TRBV9	TRBJ1-1	CASSVGSGWSEAFF	TGTGCCAGCAGCGTAGGGTCCGGGTGGTCGGAAGCTTTCTTT
13	NA	NA	TRBV19	TRBJ1-1	CASSISLRAEAFF	TGTGCCAGTAGTATATCCCTCAGGGCTGAAGCTTTCTTT
13	NA	TRBD1	TRBV6-5	TRBJ1-1	CASSYRDSRGAFF	TGTGCCAGCAGTTACAGGGACTCCAGGGGGGCTTTCTTT
15	NA	TRBD1	TRBV19	TRBJ1-1	CASSIATGGNTEAFF	TGTGCCAGTAGTATTGCGACAGGGGGGAACACTGAAGCTTTCTTT
14	NA	TRBD2	TRBV27	TRBJ2-3	CASSWGLADDTQYF	TGTGCCAGCAGTTGGGGACTAGCCGATGATACGCAGTATTTT
11	once	NA	TRBV20-1	TRBJ2-7	CSARREYEQYF	TGCAGTGCTAGAAGGGAGTACGAGCAGTACTTC
14	NA	TRBD2	TRBV5-1	TRBJ2-3	CASSPGTSGGTQYF	TGCGCCAGCAGCCCCGGGACTAGCGGGGGAACGCAGTATTTT
14	once	NA	TRBV10-3	TRBJ1-2	CAIRAEGTGYGYTF	TGTGCCATCAGAGCTGAAGGTACAGGATATGGCTACACCTTC
15	NA	NA	TRBV5-1	TRBJ2-4	CASSLFGRESDIQYF	TGCGCCAGCAGCTTATTTGGCAGGGAATCGGACATTCAGTACTTC